These 21 T cell receptor beta chains share one sample of origin, sequenced in a study of blood T cell repertoires in COVID-19. Assay: immunoSEQ multiplex PCR; the TCRdb copy retains only in-frame clones and omits some. Here the sample spans around 250,000 clones, 80% to 85% being singletons. Sequenced sample: PBMCs or T cells enriched from blood (not recorded which). These TCRs come from a man between 50 and 59 years old who had recovered from COVID-19.

This clone has a single count. The chain has TRBV28 and TRBJ2-1, with D maybe TRBD1 (6 bases). V was cut by 2 bases and J by 13 bases, with 9 bases left in between. The CDR3 runs to 11 residues. Germline CDR1 MDHEN, CDR2 SYDVKM. The CDR3: CASSLGRGQFF. As DNA, the CDR3 is TGTGCCAGCAGTTTAGGCAGGGGCCAGTTCTTC. Using reference TRBV28 and TRBJ2-1 for the parts outside the CDR3, the full variable domain is DVKVTQSSRYLVKRTGEKVFLECVQDMDHENMFWYRQDPGLGLRLIYFSYDVKMKEKGDIPEGYSVSREKKERFSLILESASTNQTSMYLCASSLGRGQFFGPGTRLTVL.

J is TRBJ2-7 and V is TRBV28; maybe TRBD1 (5 bases). The germline V gene encodes CDR1 MDHEN and CDR2 SYDVKM. The CDR3 has 13 amino acids. The V end was cut by 9 bases, the J end by 0 bases, with 12 bases between. CDR3 nucleotide sequence: TGTGCCAGTCAGGGCACATACTCCTACGAGCAGTACTTC. It is translated as CASQGTYSYEQYF.

J is TRBJ2-1 and V is TRBV7-3; 7 bases line up with TRBD2. The CDR3 is 15 amino acids. Germline CDR1 is SGHTA and CDR2 is FQGTGA. V dropped 2 bases and J dropped 3; count of bases not matched to a gene: 4. CDR3 bases: TGTGCCAGCAGCTTAGAGCTAGCGGTCTACAATGAGCAGTTCTTC. Amino acid sequence: CASSLELAVYNEQFF.

CDR3 in amino acids: CASSQDNMGGYGYTF. CDR3 in DNA: TGCGCCAGCAGCCAAGATAATATGGGAGGCTATGGCTACACCTTC. This rearrangement joins TRBV4-3 to TRBJ1-2, with D hard to call. V was clipped by 0 bases and J by 4 bases, with 12 bases between them. Germline values: CDR1 LGHNA, CDR2 YSLEER. The CDR3 covers 15 residues.

The chain uses TRBV2 and TRBJ1-4; a weak D match, TRBD1 (5 bases). In germline, CDR1 is SNHLY, CDR2 FYNNEI. V dropped 6 bases and J dropped 0 bases, with 11 bases sitting between them. There are 15 residues in the CDR3. As DNA, the CDR3 is TGTGCCAGCAGACCCGACAGAGCAACTAATGAAAAACTGTTTTTT. Its protein is CASRPDRATNEKLFF.

V usage is TRBV15 and J usage is TRBJ2-7, with D possibly TRBD2 on 5 matching bases. Between the trimmed V and J ends, which lost 0 bases and 7 bases, there was a span of 19 bases. The CDR3 length is 16 residues. Per germline, CDR1 LNHNV and CDR2 YYDKDF (reference sequence). The CDR3: CATSRDQSLLAPEQYF. CDR3 bases: TGTGCCACCAGCAGAGATCAAAGTTTGCTAGCCCCGGAGCAGTACTTC.

This clone has just one count. V gene TRBV24-1 combines with J gene TRBJ2-3, with 9 bases aligning to TRBD2. The CDR3 runs 17 residues. CDR1 and CDR2 from the germline V gene are KGHDR and SFDVKD. J gave up 2 bases and V 3 bases, and 8 bases lay outside the gene matches. DNA of the CDR3: TGTGCCACCAGTGATCCAATGACTAGCGGCTACACAGATACGCAGTATTTT. Encoded protein: CATSDPMTSGYTDTQYF.

The chain combines TRBV3-1 (or the pseudogene TRBV3-2) with TRBJ1-6, with D unresolved. The germline CDR1 and CDR2 sequences are LGHDT and YNNKEL (reference sequence). The germline V and J ends were trimmed by 1 base and 8 bases, with 15 bases remaining between them. The CDR3 has 16 residues. DNA for the CDR3: TGTGCCAGCAGCCAAGCCGCCGGGGTCGGGGATTCACCCCTCCACTTT. Its translation is CASSQAAGVGDSPLHF.

This chain's CDR3 is CASLLPGGNEQFF. In DNA, the CDR3 is TGTGCCAGCTTACTCCCAGGCGGGAATGAGCAGTTCTTC. The rearrangement uses TRBV25-1 and TRBJ2-1; maybe TRBD2 (5 bases). The CDR3 length is 13 residues. Germline values: CDR1 MGHDK, CDR2 SYGVNS. Trimming took off 8 bases at V and 7 bases at J, with 15 bases between the two ends.

The rearrangement links TRBV9 to TRBJ2-5; TRBD2 matches 7 bases. CDR1 is SGDLS and CDR2 is YYNGEE in the germline V gene. The CDR3 extends over 14 amino acids. V lost 0 bases, J lost 4 bases, and 3 bases stayed unmatched. This chain's CDR3 is CASSVASGGETQYF. The CDR3 bases are TGTGCCAGCAGCGTAGCTTCGGGGGGAGAGACCCAGTACTTC.

This clone was found a few times. J is TRBJ1-6 and V is TRBV30; a weak D match, TRBD1 (6 bases). The germline V and J ends were trimmed by 0 bases and 15 bases, with 18 bases remaining between them. This CDR3 has 14 amino acids. Per germline, CDR1 GTSNPN and CDR2 SVGIG (reference sequence). The CDR3 bases are TGTGCCTGGAGTGTTGGGACAACCCCCCGGAACCTCCACTTT. Its translation: CAWSVGTTPRNLHF.

The chain joins TRBV5-8 to TRBJ1-1; D gene uncertain. The CDR3 covers 13 residues. Germline V gene data show CDR1 as SGHTS and CDR2 as YDEGEE. Trimming took off 4 bases at V and 1 base at J, with 8 bases between the two ends. The CDR3 nucleotides read TGTGCCAGCAGCCTATCACGGAACACTGAAGCTTTCTTT. It codes for CASSLSRNTEAFF.

The rearrangement joins TRBV5-1 to TRBJ1-6; perhaps TRBD1 as D (5 bases). The CDR3 spans 15 residues. V was cut by 0 bases and J by 8 bases, with 12 bases left in between. Germline assignment: CDR1 SGHRS and CDR2 YFSETQ. The CDR3 DNA sequence: TGCGCCAGCAGCTTGGCCCCCGGGGGTGATTCACCCCTCCACTTT. This sequence encodes CASSLAPGGDSPLHF.

The chain employs TRBV7-2 and TRBJ1-6; a weak D match, TRBD1 (6 bases). Germline CDR1 is SGHTA and CDR2 is FQGNSA. The CDR3 covers 17 residues. V was trimmed by 2 bases and J by 0 bases, leaving 11 bases between them. In DNA, the CDR3 is TGTGCCAGCAGCTTATTGGGGACATACTCCTATAATTCACCCCTCCACTTT. Translating gives CASSLLGTYSYNSPLHF.

This chain uses TRBV5-8 with TRBJ2-3; 11 nucleotides align to TRBD2. The J segment lost 6 bases and the V segment lost 4 bases, leaving 10 bases of the junction unmatched. This CDR3 is 16 amino acids long. The germline CDR1 and CDR2 sequences are SGHTS and YDEGEE. CDR3 nucleotide sequence: TGTGCCAGCAGCCAGGCTGGGACTAGCGGCCCTGATACGCAGTATTTT. Its translation: CASSQAGTSGPDTQYF.

This chain links TRBV7-2 with TRBJ2-7; 7 bases are a match to TRBD1. The length of the CDR3 is 16 residues. Trimming removed 1 base from V and 0 bases from J; junction bases left unmatched: 6. CDR1 and CDR2 (germline): SGHTA, FQGNSA. Here the CDR3 DNA reads TGTGCCAGCAGCTTAGTAGGGACAGCTACCTCCTACGAGCAGTACTTC. Amino acid sequence: CASSLVGTATSYEQYF. Full variable domain (rest looked up from reference TRBV7-2 and TRBJ2-7): GAGVSQSPSNKVTEKGKDVELRCDPISGHTALYWYRQSLGQGLEFLIYFQGNSAPDKSGLPSDRFSAERTGGSVSTLTIQRTQQEDSAVYLCASSLVGTATSYEQYFGPGTRLTVT.

The chain couples TRBV5-4 to TRBJ1-2, with D possibly matching TRBD1 (5 bases). Trimming took off 5 bases at V and 0 bases at J, with 8 bases between the two ends. There are 13 residues in the CDR3. Germline assignment: CDR1 SGHNT and CDR2 YYREEE (reference sequence). The CDR3 coding sequence is TGTGCCAGCAGTGTGACAGCTAACTATGGCTACACCTTC. Translated: CASSVTANYGYTF.

As for this clone: The junction and the germline gene differ at one end; a read error may be behind it. V gene TRBV7-7 combines with J gene TRBJ2-3, with D perhaps TRBD2 (5 bases). The CDR3 length is 13 residues. The V gene's germline CDR1 is SSHAT and CDR2 FNYEAQ (reference sequence). The CDR3 loop reads CASSLEADKAQYF. For the CDR3, the DNA is TGTGCTAGCAGCTTGGAGGCGGATAAGGCGCAGTATTTT.

J is TRBJ2-7 and V is TRBV4-1, with 10 bases lining up with TRBD1. The CDR3 is made up of 13 amino acids. Germline assignment: CDR1 MGHRA and CDR2 YSYEKL. V dropped 9 bases and J dropped 2; count of bases not matched to a gene: 4. The CDR3 DNA follows: TGCGCCAGTGGACAGGGGGGACCCTACGAGCAGTACTTC. Translation: CASGQGGPYEQYF.

The CDR3 here is CASSSTGQGKEQYF. The CDR3 coding sequence is TGTGCCAGCAGTTCAACGGGACAGGGGAAGGAGCAGTACTTC. The chain uses TRBV28 and TRBJ2-7; 10 bases are a match to TRBD1. Unmatched junction bases numbered 7, after V lost 4 bases and J lost 7 bases. The germline V gene has CDR1 MDHEN and CDR2 SYDVKM. This CDR3 is 14 amino acids long.

CDR3 sequence: CASSLGLAGVVMNEQFF. In DNA, the CDR3 is TGTGCCAGCAGCTTAGGACTAGCGGGAGTTGTTATGAATGAGCAGTTCTTC. The rearrangement links TRBV5-4 to TRBJ2-1; the match to TRBD2 covers 13 bases. V gave up 2 bases and J gave up 7 bases; unmatched junction bases: 9. Germline loops: CDR1 SGHNT, CDR2 YYREEE (reference sequence). The CDR3 totals 17 residues.